This TCR beta chain was sequenced for a study of T cell responses to AZD1222 COVID-19 vaccine. Study-wide results and limits: At study baseline, merely five or six AZD1222 recipients were seropositive. Reports indicate that nearly half of spike-specific TCRs are directed at unmutated variant regions. Along spike, vaccine-associated CD4 TCRs were found throughout, with dominance at 160-218 and 743-854. White British donors predominated, females outnumbered males, and clonal diversity was possibly underestimated.

Assay used: immunoSEQ multiplex PCR; TCRdb lists only in-frame clones, some missing. The table has about 78,000 clones, 90% seen once. Of note for this clone: What it binds is unknown.

The source of this sequence is an adult who received the AZD1222 COVID-19 vaccine. The starting material was peripheral blood, obtained 28 days after the second AZD1222 dose.

DNA of the CDR3: TGTGCCAGCAGCTTAGCGAGGGGGACCGGGGAGCTGTTTTTT. It encodes CASSLARGTGELFF. The rearrangement joins TRBV7-6 to TRBJ2-2; tentatively, D is TRBD1 (6 bases). The CDR3 runs 14 residues. Trimming pared 0 bases from V and 5 bases from J, leaving 7 bases between. Germline-derived CDR1 and CDR2 are SGHVS and FNYEAQ.